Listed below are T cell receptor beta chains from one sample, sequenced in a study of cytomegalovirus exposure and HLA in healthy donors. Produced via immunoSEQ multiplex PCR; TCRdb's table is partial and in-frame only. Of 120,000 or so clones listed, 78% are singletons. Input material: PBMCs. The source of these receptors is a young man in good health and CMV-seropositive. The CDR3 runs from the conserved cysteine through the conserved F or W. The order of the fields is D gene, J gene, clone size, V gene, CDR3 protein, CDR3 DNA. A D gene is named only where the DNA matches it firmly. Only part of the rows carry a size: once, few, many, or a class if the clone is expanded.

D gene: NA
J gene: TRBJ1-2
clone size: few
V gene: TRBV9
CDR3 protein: CASSVAGDNYGYTF
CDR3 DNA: TGTGCCAGCAGCGTAGCCGGAGATAACTATGGCTACACCTTC

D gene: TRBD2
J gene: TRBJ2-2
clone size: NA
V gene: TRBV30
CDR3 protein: CAWSQKGLAGGELFF
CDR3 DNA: TGTGCCTGGAGCCAAAAGGGTCTAGCGGGCGGGGAGCTGTTTTTT

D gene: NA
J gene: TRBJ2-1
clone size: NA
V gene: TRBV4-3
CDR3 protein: CASSQDIVSYNEQFF
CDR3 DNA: TGCGCCAGCAGCCAAGATATTGTTTCCTACAATGAGCAGTTCTTC

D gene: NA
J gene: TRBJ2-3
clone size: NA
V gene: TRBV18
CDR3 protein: CASSQGVGTDTQYF
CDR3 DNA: TGTGCCAGCTCACAGGGGGTGGGCACAGATACGCAGTATTTT

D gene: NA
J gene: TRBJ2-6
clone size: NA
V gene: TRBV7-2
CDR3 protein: CASSLSSGEVWGANVLTF
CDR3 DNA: TGTGCCAGCAGCTTATCATCTGGGGAGGTGTGGGGGGCCAACGTCCTGACTTTC

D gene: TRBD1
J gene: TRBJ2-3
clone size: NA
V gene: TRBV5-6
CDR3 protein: CASSPDRVRADTQYF
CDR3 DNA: TGTGCCAGCAGCCCGGACAGGGTGCGCGCAGATACGCAGTATTTT

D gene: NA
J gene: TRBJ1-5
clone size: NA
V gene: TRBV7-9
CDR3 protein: CASSFDGGQPQHF
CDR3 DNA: TGTGCCAGCAGCTTTGATGGAGGCCAGCCCCAGCATTTT

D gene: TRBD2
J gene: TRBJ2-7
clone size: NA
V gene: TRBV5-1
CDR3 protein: CASSLGLAGGEGEQYF
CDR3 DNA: TGCGCCAGCAGCTTGGGACTAGCGGGAGGTGAAGGCGAGCAGTACTTC

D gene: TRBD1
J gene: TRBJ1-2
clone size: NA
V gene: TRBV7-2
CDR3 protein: CASSNRDRVGGYTF
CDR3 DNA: TGTGCCAGCAGCAACCGGGACAGGGTAGGCGGCTACACCTTC

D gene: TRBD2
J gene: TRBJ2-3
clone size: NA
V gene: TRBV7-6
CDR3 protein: CASSNSGRAVDTQYF
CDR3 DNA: TGTGCCAGCAGCAACAGCGGGAGGGCTGTAGATACGCAGTATTTT

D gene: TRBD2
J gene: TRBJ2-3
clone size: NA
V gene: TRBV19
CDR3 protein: CASRRTSGGTDTQYF
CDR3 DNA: TGTGCCAGTAGGCGGACTAGCGGAGGCACAGATACGCAGTATTTT

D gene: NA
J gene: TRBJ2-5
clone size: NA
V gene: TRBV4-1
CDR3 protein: CASSQVSIQETQYF
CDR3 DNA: TGCGCCAGCAGCCAAGTCTCTATCCAAGAGACCCAGTACTTC

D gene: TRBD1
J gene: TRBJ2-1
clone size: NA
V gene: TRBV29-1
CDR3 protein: CSVGGQGGFNEQFF
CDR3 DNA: TGCAGCGTTGGGGGACAGGGGGGCTTCAATGAGCAGTTCTTC

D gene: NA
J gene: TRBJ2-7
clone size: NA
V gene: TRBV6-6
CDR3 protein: CASRGAVASSYEQYF
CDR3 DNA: TGTGCCAGCAGGGGGGCAGTCGCTTCCTCCTACGAGCAGTACTTC

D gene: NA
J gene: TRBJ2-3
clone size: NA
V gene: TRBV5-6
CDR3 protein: CASSFPVRAHTDTQYF
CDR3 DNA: TGTGCCAGCAGCTTCCCCGTGCGGGCCCACACAGATACGCAGTATTTT

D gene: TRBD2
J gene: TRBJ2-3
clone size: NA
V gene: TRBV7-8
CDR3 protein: CASSLKTSGRSDTQYF
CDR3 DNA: TGTGCCAGCAGCTTAAAAACTAGCGGGAGGTCAGATACGCAGTATTTT

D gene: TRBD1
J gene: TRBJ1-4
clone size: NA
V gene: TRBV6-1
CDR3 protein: CASSEGTAGEKLFF
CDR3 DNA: TGTGCCAGCAGTGAGGGGACAGCGGGTGAAAAACTGTTTTTT

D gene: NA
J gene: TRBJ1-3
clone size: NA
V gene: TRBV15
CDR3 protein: CATSHGSGNTIYF
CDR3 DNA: TGTGCCACCAGTCACGGCTCTGGAAACACCATATATTTT

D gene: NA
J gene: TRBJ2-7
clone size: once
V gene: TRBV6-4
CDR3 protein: CASTPGCLPLSSYEQYF
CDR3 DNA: TGTGCCAGCACCCCCGGTTGTCTCCCCCTAAGCTCCTACGAGCAGTACTTC

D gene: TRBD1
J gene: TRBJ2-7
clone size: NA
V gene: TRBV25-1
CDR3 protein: CASSESGTGDYEQYF
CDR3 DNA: TGTGCCAGCAGTGAATCGGGGACAGGGGACTACGAGCAGTACTTC

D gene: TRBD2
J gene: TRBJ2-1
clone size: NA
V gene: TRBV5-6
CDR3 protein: CASSRGGIAYNEQFF
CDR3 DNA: TGTGCCAGCAGCCGGGGGGGGATTGCCTACAATGAGCAGTTCTTC

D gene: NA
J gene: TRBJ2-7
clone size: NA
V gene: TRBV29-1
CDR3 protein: CSVEVLGREQYF
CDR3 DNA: TGCAGCGTTGAAGTGCTTGGGCGCGAGCAGTACTTC

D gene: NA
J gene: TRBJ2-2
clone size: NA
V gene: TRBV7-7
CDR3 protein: CASSLSASRGTGELFF
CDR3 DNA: TGTGCTAGCAGCTTATCGGCCTCTCGGGGCACCGGGGAGCTGTTTTTT

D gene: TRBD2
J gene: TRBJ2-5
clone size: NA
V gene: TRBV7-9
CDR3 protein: CASSLVRLAGGRETQYF
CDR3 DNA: TGTGCCAGCAGCTTAGTAAGACTAGCGGGAGGACGAGAGACCCAGTACTTC

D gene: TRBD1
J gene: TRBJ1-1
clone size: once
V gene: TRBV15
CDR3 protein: CATSRALGQGGEAFF
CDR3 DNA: TGTGCCACCAGCAGAGCCCTTGGACAGGGGGGTGAAGCTTTCTTT

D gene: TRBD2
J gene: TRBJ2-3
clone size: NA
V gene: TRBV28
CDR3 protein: CASRAGVVDTQYF
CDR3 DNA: TGTGCCAGCCGAGCGGGAGTCGTAGATACGCAGTATTTT

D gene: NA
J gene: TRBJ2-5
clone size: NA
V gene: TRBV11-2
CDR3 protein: CASSLDASGGRETQYF
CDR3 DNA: TGTGCCAGCAGCTTAGATGCTTCGGGGGGCAGGGAGACCCAGTACTTC

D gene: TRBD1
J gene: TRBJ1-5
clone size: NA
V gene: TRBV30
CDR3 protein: CAWNTGPGGPQHF
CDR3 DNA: TGTGCCTGGAACACAGGGCCAGGGGGGCCCCAGCATTTT

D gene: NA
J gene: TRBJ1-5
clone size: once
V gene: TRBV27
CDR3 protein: CASSLKAGYSNQPQHF
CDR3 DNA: TGTGCCAGCAGTTTAAAGGCAGGTTATAGCAATCAGCCCCAGCATTTT

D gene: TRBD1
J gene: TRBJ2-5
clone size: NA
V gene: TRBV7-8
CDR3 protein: CASSPPGQGAETQYF
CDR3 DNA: TGTGCCAGCAGCCCCCCGGGACAGGGAGCGGAGACCCAGTACTTC

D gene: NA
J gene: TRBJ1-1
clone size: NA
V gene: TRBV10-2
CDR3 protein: CASSETGRAEAFF
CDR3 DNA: TGCGCCAGCAGTGAAACAGGGAGGGCTGAAGCTTTCTTT

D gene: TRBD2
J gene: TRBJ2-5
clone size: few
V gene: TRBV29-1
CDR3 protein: CSVHWVAGGPETQYF
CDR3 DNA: TGCAGCGTCCATTGGGTAGCGGGAGGGCCTGAGACCCAGTACTTC

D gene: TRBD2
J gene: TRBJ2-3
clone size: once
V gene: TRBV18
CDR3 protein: CASSMTSGGTDTQYF
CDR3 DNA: TGTGCCAGCTCAATGACTAGCGGGGGCACAGATACGCAGTATTTT

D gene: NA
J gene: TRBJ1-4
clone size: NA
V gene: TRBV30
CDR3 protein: CAWSSSGRVKLFF
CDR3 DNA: TGTGCCTGGAGTTCGTCGGGAAGAGTAAAACTGTTTTTT

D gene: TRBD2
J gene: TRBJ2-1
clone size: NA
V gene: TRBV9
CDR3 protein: CASSVAAGWGNEQFF
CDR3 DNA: TGTGCCAGCAGCGTAGCAGCGGGGTGGGGCAATGAGCAGTTCTTC

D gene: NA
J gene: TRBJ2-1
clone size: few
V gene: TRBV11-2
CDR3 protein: CASSLGLAMNEQFF
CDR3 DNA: TGTGCCAGCAGCTTAGGTCTTGCGATGAATGAGCAGTTCTTC

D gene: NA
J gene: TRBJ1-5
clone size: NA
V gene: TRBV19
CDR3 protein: CASSIIQDSNQPQHF
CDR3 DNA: TGTGCCAGTAGTATAATTCAGGATAGCAATCAGCCCCAGCATTTT

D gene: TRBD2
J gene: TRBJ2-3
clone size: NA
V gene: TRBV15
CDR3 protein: CATSAPLAGRTDTQYF
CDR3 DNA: TGTGCCACCAGCGCGCCACTAGCGGGCCGCACAGATACGCAGTATTTT

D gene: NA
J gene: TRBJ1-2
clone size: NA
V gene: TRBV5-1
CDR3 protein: CASSLEGATGEYGYTF
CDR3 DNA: TGCGCCAGCAGCTTGGAGGGAGCGACGGGAGAGTATGGCTACACCTTC

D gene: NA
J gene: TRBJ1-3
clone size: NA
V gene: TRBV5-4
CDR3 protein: CASSPTGGAGNTIYF
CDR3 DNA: TGTGCCAGCAGCCCCACGGGAGGGGCTGGAAACACCATATATTTT

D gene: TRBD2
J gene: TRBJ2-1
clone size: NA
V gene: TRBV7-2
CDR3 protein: CASSLAASGSFYNEQFF
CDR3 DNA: TGTGCCAGCAGCTTAGCGGCTAGCGGGAGTTTCTACAATGAGCAGTTCTTC